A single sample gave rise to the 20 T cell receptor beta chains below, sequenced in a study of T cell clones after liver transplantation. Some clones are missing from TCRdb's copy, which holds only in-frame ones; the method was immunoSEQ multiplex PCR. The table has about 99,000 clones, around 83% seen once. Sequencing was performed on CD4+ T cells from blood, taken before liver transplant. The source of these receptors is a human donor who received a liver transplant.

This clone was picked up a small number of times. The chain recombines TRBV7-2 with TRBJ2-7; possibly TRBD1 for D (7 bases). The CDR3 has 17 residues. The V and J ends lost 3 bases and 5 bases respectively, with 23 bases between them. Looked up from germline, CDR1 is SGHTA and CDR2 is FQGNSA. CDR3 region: CASSLGGASTGQDEQYF. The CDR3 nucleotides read TGTGCCAGCAGCTTGGGCGGGGCGTCGACAGGGCAGGACGAGCAGTACTTC.

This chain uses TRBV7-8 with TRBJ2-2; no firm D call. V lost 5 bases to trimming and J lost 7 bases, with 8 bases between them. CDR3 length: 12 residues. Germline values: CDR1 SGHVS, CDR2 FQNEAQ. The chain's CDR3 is CASSPQIGELFF. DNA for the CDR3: TGTGCCAGCAGCCCCCAGATCGGGGAGCTGTTTTTT.

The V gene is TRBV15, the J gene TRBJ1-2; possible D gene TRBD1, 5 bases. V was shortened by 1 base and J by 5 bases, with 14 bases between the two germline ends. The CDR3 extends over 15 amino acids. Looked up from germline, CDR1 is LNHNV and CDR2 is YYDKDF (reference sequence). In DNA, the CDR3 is TGTGCCACCAGCAGAGCGGACCAGGGACTTTATGGCTACACCTTC. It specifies CATSRADQGLYGYTF.

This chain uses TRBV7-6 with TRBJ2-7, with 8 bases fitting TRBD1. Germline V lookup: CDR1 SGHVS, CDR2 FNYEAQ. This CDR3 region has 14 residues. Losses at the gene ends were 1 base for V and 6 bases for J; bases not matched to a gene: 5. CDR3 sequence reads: CASSLVSGTGEQYF. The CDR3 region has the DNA TGTGCCAGCAGCTTAGTTTCAGGGACAGGCGAGCAGTACTTC. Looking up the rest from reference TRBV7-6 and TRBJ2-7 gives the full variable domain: GAGVSQSPRYKVTKRGQDVALRCDPISGHVSLYWYRQALGQGPEFLTYFNYEAQQDKSGLPNDRFSAERPEGSISTLTIQRTEQRDSAMYRCASSLVSGTGEQYFGPGTRLTVT.

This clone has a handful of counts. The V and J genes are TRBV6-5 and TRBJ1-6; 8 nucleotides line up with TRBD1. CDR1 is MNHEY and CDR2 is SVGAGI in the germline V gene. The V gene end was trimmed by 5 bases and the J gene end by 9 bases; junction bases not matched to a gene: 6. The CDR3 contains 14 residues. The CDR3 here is CASSRDRLGSPLHF. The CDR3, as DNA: TGTGCCAGCAGTCGGGACAGGTTGGGTTCACCCCTCCACTTT.

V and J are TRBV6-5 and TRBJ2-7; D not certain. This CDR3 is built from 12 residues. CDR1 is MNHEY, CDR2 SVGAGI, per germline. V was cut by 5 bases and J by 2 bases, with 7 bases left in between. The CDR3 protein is CASSPTTYEQYF. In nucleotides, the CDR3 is TGTGCCAGCAGTCCAACTACCTACGAGCAGTACTTC.

The DNA of the CDR3 is TGTGCCAGCAGAGCAGGGGTCACCTACGAGCAGTACTTC. The encoded protein is CASRAGVTYEQYF. The V and J genes are TRBV7-2 and TRBJ2-7; TRBD1 is a possible D gene (6 bases). Germline values: CDR1 SGHTA, CDR2 FQGNSA. Trimming cost V 6 bases and J 2 bases, with 11 bases left between them. There are 13 residues in the CDR3.

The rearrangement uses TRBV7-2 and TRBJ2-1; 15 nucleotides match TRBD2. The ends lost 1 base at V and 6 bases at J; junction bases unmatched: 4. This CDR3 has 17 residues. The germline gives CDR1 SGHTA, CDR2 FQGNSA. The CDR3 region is CASSLVGTSGGFNEQFF. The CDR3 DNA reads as TGTGCCAGCAGCTTAGTGGGGACTAGCGGGGGGTTCAATGAGCAGTTCTTC. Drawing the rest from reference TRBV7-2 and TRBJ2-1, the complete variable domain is GAGVSQSPSNKVTEKGKDVELRCDPISGHTALYWYRQSLGQGLEFLIYFQGNSAPDKSGLPSDRFSAERTGGSVSTLTIQRTQQEDSAVYLCASSLVGTSGGFNEQFFGPGTRLTVL.

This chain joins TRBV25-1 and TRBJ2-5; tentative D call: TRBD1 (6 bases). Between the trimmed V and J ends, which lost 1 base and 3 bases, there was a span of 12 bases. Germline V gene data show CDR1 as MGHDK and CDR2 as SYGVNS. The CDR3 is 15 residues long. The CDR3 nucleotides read TGTGCCAGCAGTGAATTTGGGGCAGGGGAAGAGACCCAGTACTTC. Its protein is CASSEFGAGEETQYF.

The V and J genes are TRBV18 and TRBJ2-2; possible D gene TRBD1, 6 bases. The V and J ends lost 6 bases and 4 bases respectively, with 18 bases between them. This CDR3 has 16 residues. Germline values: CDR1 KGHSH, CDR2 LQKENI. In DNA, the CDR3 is TGTGCCAGCTCTGTCCAAAGGGGGTCTTCCACCGGGGAGCTGTTTTTT. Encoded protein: CASSVQRGSSTGELFF.

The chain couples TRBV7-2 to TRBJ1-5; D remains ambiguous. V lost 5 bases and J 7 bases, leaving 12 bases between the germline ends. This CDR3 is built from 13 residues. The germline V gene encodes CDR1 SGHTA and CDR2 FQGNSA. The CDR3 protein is CASSPHLMQPQHF. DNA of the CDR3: TGTGCCAGCAGCCCACATCTAATGCAGCCCCAGCATTTT.

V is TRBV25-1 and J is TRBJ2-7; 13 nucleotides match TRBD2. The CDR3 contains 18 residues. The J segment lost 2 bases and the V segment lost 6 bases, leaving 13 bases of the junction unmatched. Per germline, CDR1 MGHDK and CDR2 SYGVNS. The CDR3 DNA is TGTGCCAGCAGCCCCTTTCCGGGACTAGCGGGAAACACCTACGAGCAGTACTTC. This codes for CASSPFPGLAGNTYEQYF.

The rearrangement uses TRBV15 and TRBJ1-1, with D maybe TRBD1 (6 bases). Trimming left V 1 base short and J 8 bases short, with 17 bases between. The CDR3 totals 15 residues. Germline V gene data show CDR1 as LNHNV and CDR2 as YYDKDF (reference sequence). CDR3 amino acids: CATSRVLRDKQEAFF. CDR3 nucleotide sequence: TGTGCCACCAGCAGAGTCCTCCGGGACAAACAAGAAGCTTTCTTT.

CDR3 in DNA: TGTGCCAGTAGTATTGGGGCGGGGTATGGCTACACCTTC. Translated: CASSIGAGYGYTF. The chain has TRBV19 and TRBJ1-2; a weak D match, TRBD1 (5 bases). CDR3 length: 13 amino acids. Per the germline V gene, CDR1 is LNHDA and CDR2 is SQIVND (reference sequence). V shed 3 bases and J shed 5 bases, with 10 bases lying between them.

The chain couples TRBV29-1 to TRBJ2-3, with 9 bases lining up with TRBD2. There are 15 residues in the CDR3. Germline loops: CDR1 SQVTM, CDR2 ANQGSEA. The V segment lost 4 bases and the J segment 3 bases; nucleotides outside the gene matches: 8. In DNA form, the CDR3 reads TGCAGCGTTGCCTTGGGACTAGCTCTGACAGATACGCAGTATTTT. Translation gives CSVALGLALTDTQYF.

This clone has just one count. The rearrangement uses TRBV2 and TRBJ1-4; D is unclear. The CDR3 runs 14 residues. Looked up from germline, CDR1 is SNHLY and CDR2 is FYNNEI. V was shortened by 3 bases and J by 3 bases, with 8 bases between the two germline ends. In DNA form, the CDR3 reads TGTGCCAGCAGTGATAGGATCTCTAATGAAAAACTGTTTTTT. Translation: CASSDRISNEKLFF.

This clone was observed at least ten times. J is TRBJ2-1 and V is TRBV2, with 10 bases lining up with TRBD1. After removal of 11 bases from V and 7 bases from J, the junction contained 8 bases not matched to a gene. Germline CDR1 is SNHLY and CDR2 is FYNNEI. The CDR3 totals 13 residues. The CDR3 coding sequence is TGTGCCTCCCGGGGACAGGGGAGGAATGAGCAGTTCTTC. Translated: CASRGQGRNEQFF. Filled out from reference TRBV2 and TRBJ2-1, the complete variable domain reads EPEVTQTPSHQVTQMGQEVILRCVPISNHLYFYWYRQILGQKVEFLVSFYNNEISEKSEIFDDQFSVERPDGSNFTLKIRSTKLEDSAMYFCASRGQGRNEQFFGPGTRLTVL.

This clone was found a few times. The CDR3 DNA reads as TGTGCCAGCAGCTTACCTCTTGAGACCCAGTACTTC. Amino acid sequence: CASSLPLETQYF. The J gene is TRBJ2-5, the V gene TRBV11-2, with unresolved D. Per germline, CDR1 SGHAT and CDR2 FQNNGV. This CDR3 comprises 12 residues. V lost 2 bases to trimming and J lost 5 bases, with 6 bases between them.

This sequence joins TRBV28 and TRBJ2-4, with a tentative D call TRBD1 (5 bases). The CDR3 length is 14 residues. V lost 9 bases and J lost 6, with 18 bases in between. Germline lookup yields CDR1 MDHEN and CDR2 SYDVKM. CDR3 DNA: TGTGCCAGTAGAGAGACATCAAGGGGAAACATTCAGTACTTC. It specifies CASRETSRGNIQYF. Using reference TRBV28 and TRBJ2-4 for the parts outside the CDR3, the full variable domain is DVKVTQSSRYLVKRTGEKVFLECVQDMDHENMFWYRQDPGLGLRLIYFSYDVKMKEKGDIPEGYSVSREKKERFSLILESASTNQTSMYLCASRETSRGNIQYFGAGTRLSVL.

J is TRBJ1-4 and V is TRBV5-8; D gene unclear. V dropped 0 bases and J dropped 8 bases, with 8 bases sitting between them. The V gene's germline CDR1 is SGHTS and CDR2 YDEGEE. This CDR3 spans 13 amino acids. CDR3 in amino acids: CASSLGRGEKLFF. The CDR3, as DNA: TGTGCCAGCAGCTTGGGTCGGGGAGAAAAACTGTTTTTT.